Sequencing of this T cell receptor beta chain was carried out in a study of cytomegalovirus exposure and HLA in healthy donors. Concerning this clone itself: As yet, its antigen is unknown.

The V end lost 4 bases, the J end lost 0 bases, and 15 bases lay between the germline ends. The germline CDR1 and CDR2 sequences are SGHRS and YFSETQ. The CDR3 covers 16 residues. The PCR made use of 60 Vbeta and 13 Jbeta primers. Measured with immunoSEQ multiplex PCR; TCRdb has only the in-frame clones, and not every one. The profile shows more than 60,000 clones, approximately 80% of them singletons. Study-level findings and limits: In a later analysis, a genetic analysis reported fewer productive-TCR N-insertions in an Asian-associated ancestry cluster than the cohort average.

The V gene is TRBV5-1, the J gene TRBJ2-3; perhaps TRBD2 as D (5 bases). The TCR sequence derives from a man younger than 30 in good health and CMV-seronegative. The sequenced sample was PBMCs. CDR3 sequence: CASSVTNQPSTDTQYF. For the CDR3, the DNA is TGCGCCAGCAGCGTGACTAACCAACCTAGCACAGATACGCAGTATTTT.